This T cell receptor beta chain was identified during a study of tissue T cells after allogeneic stem cell transplantation. This clone has just a few counts. What it binds is not known. Mouse gene names and germline throughout. Sequencing ends 1 residue short of the CDR3 end; the germline J gene provides the rest. Clones were read by immunoSEQ multiplex PCR, and TCRdb kept only the in-frame ones, dropping some. The table records approximately 4,700 clones, 45% of them present only once. As to time point: mouse harvest day 14 after allogeneic transplant. The graft held 10^6 splenic CD5+ T cells and 10^7 T-cell-depleted bone marrow cells. Tissues came from B6→BALB/c major-mismatch GVHD mice at day 7 or 14. The germline V gene has CDR1 SNHLY and CDR2 FYNGKV (reference sequence). The CDR3 runs 15 residues. Losses at the gene ends were 0 bases for V and 3 bases for J; bases not matched to a gene: 0. General study findings and limits: Within patients, tissue anatomy strongly shaped TCR repertoire composition. In patients and mice, blood and spleen missed much of tissue repertoire.

V and J are TRBV3 and TRBJ2-4; TRBD2 matches 10 bases. Sequenced: gut tissue. The receptor comes from a female BALB/c mouse given C57BL/6 T cells with graft-versus-host disease after an allogeneic hematopoietic cell transplant. The CDR3 here is CASSLALGGQNTLYF. CDR3 DNA (partial): TGTGCCAGCAGCTTAGCACTGGGGGGGCAAAACACCTTGTAC. The full variable domain, in which reference TRBV3 and TRBJ2-4 provide the parts outside the CDR3, is GPKVLQIPSHQIIDMGQMVTLNCDPVSNHLYFYWYKQILGQQMEFLVNFYNGKVMEKSKLFKDQFSVERPDGSYFTLKIQPTALEDSAVYFCASSLALGGQNTLYFGAGTRLSVL.